This T cell receptor (beta chain) was captured in a study of blood T cell repertoires in COVID-19. Across the study: COVID-19 samples, acute and convalescent, were from the United States, Italy and Spain. In each case, the material was cDNA or gDNA derived from T cells, B-cell-depleted T cells, or PBMCs.

This CDR3 contains 16 residues. Germline assignment: CDR1 LGHDT and CDR2 YNNKEL (reference sequence). Trimming at V came to 6 bases and at J to 4 bases, leaving 14 bases not matched to a gene. As originally analysed: Reference gene primers were amplified, and this amplification served to estimate nucleated cell counts. Sequencing was performed with immunoSEQ multiplex PCR; in TCRdb, only in-frame clones are kept and a portion is missing. Clone size and V and J calls were adopted from that table, with D and trimming inferred from the DNA. The data contain 200,000 to 250,000 clones, more than 70% of them singletons.

The source is a human donor in a cohort sampled during active COVID-19. Sequenced material: peripheral blood. This sequence joins TRBV3-1 (or the pseudogene TRBV3-2) and TRBJ2-5; TRBD2 aligns across 7 bases. The CDR3 loop reads CASRARGLAEGETQYF. The CDR3 DNA follows: TGTGCCAGCAGAGCTCGCGGGCTAGCGGAAGGAGAGACCCAGTACTTC.